The next 32 T cell receptor beta chains were all read from a single sample in a study of human T cells and chemical hapten exposure. TCRdb fed the RACE reads into MiXCR, producing one record per CDR3 protein. Among roughly 100,000 distinct CDR3 sequences listed, roughly 9.6% were seen once. Described time point: patch test 1, 2 weeks after DPC sensitization. Regarding treatment: therapeutic diphenylcyclopropenone sensitization with weekly scalp DPC. Sequences were derived from whole blood, sampled in connection with sensitization to the hapten diphenylcyclopropenone (DPC). These receptors were taken from a woman aged 40 to 49 with alopecia areata. Some clones in this sample may be carry-over from other donors' samples.

This clonotype was detected many times. The CDR3 sequence is CASSLSPQGARGEQYF. Written as DNA, the CDR3 is TGTGCCAGCAGCTTATCCCCACAGGGGGCGAGGGGGGAGCAGTACTTC. The rearrangement joins TRBV7-2 to TRBJ2-7, with 9 nucleotides matching TRBD1. Germline assignment: CDR1 SGHTA and CDR2 FQGNSA. The junction had 12 bases not matched to a gene; V was cut back by 2 bases and J by 7 bases. CDR3 length: 16 amino acids.

This chain links TRBV6-2 or TRBV6-3 with TRBJ2-1; the D is unclear. The CDR3 covers 14 residues. CDR1 is MNHEY and CDR2 is SVGEGT in the germline V gene. Trimming took 2 bases from V and 4 from J, leaving 9 bases between them. CDR3: CASSYRTLYNEQFF. The CDR3 nucleotides are TGTGCCAGCAGTTACCGGACCTTATACAATGAGCAGTTCTTC.

The rearrangement joins TRBV6-6 to TRBJ2-7; 9 nucleotides line up with TRBD1. In germline, CDR1 is MNHNY, CDR2 SVGAGI (reference sequence). The V segment lost 6 bases and the J segment 3 bases; nucleotides outside the gene matches: 9. The CDR3 totals 15 residues. This chain's CDR3 is CASSRPGTGFYEQYF. Written as DNA, the CDR3 is TGTGCCAGCAGCCGCCCCGGGACAGGGTTCTACGAGCAGTACTTC.

This clonotype was counted at least ten times. The chain combines TRBV18 with TRBJ1-2, with a weak D call TRBD1 (5 bases). In germline, CDR1 is KGHSH, CDR2 LQKENI. The ends were cut back, 0 bases at V and 5 bases at J, with 13 bases in the middle. This CDR3 has 15 amino acids. CDR3 in amino acids: CASSPPQGRIYGYTF. CDR3 sequence (DNA): TGTGCCAGCTCACCACCCCAGGGCCGCATATATGGCTACACCTTC.

V is TRBV19 and J is TRBJ1-5; D unresolved. V lost 0 bases and J 5 bases, leaving 2 bases between the germline ends. Germline V gene data show CDR1 as LNHDA and CDR2 as SQIVND (reference sequence). The CDR3 runs 12 residues. The CDR3 DNA sequence: TGTGCCAGTAGTATAGATTATCAGCCCCAGCATTTT. Its translation: CASSIDYQPQHF.

This clonotype was counted many times. V is TRBV21-1 and J is TRBJ1-2; the table assigns TRBD1, which was not confirmed against the DNA. TRBV21-1 is a listed pseudogene. The CDR3 length is 15 residues. The CDR3 protein is CASSYGDRGSYGYTF. Here the CDR3 DNA reads TGTGCCAGCAGCTATGGGGACAGGGGATCCTATGGCTACACCTTC.

In its sample, this clonotype was seen many times. The V and J genes are TRBV29-1 and TRBJ1-2; no clear D gene. V dropped 4 bases and J dropped 3 bases, with 6 bases sitting between them. Germline V gene data show CDR1 as SQVTM and CDR2 as ANQGSEA. CDR3 length equals 11 residues. The CDR3 nucleotides are TGCAGCGTTGGAGAAGACTATGGCTACACCTTC. Translated, it gives CSVGEDYGYTF.

In its sample, this clonotype was seen many times. The V call is TRBV4-3, the J call TRBJ2-2; TRBD2 agrees at 10 bases. The J segment lost 2 bases and the V segment lost 1 base, leaving 7 bases of the junction unmatched. The germline V gene has CDR1 LGHNA and CDR2 YSLEER. The CDR3 is made up of 18 amino acids. The CDR3 reads CASSQGVLAGANTGELFF. CDR3 nucleotide sequence: TGCGCCAGCAGCCAAGGGGTTCTAGCGGGGGCCAACACCGGGGAGCTGTTTTTT.

This clonotype was seen ten or more times. CDR3 in DNA: TGCAGCGTCGGACAGGGAGCTAATGGCTACACCTTC. Translation: CSVGQGANGYTF. The chain recombines TRBV29-1 with TRBJ1-2; TRBD1 matches 8 bases. Trimming at V came to 6 bases and at J to 6 bases, leaving 6 bases not matched to a gene. The CDR3 covers 12 residues. CDR1 and CDR2 from the germline V gene are SQVTM and ANQGSEA.

The J gene is TRBJ1-4, the V gene TRBV6-1; D is possibly TRBD1 (5 bases). Trimming stripped 3 bases from V and 11 bases from J, with 10 bases between. The CDR3 has 12 residues. The germline V gene has CDR1 MNHNS and CDR2 SASEGT. CDR3 sequence reads: CASSEAGSKLFF. The CDR3 nucleotides read TGTGCCAGCAGTGAGGCAGGGTCTAAACTGTTTTTT.

The chain combines TRBV7-2 with TRBJ2-1; a weak D match, TRBD2 (6 bases). V was cut by 0 bases and J by 12 bases, with 18 bases left in between. The CDR3 has 15 residues. Germline V CDR1 and CDR2: SGHTA, FQGNSA. CDR3 DNA sequence: TGTGCCAGCAGCTTAGCGGTCCCCCTGGCTAGCGCGCAGTTCTTC. As protein: CASSLAVPLASAQFF. The full variable domain, completed using reference TRBV7-2 and TRBJ2-1, is GAGVSQSPSNKVTEKGKDVELRCDPISGHTALYWYRQSLGQGLEFLIYFQGNSAPDKSGLPSDRFSAERTGGSVSTLTIQRTQQEDSAVYLCASSLAVPLASAQFFGPGTRLTVL.

This clonotype has more than one count but fewer than ten. The chain joins TRBV25-1 to TRBJ1-3; D not resolved. The CDR3 is 17 residues long. With 2 bases removed from V and 0 bases from J, the gap between germline ends came to 14 bases. CDR1 and CDR2 from the germline V gene are MGHDK and SYGVNS. In DNA form, the CDR3 reads TGTGCCAGCAGTGAACCCGGCCTTATCAGCTCTGGAAACACCATATATTTT. It codes for CASSEPGLISSGNTIYF.

The chain combines TRBV2 with TRBJ2-7; 10 bases are shared with TRBD1. CDR3 length: 15 residues. Germline trimming cut 6 bases from V and 1 base from J; bases unmatched to any gene: 6. Germline loops: CDR1 SNHLY, CDR2 FYNNEI. This chain's CDR3 is CASRRGTGESYEQYF. In DNA, the CDR3 is TGTGCCAGCAGGCGGGGGACAGGGGAGTCCTACGAGCAGTACTTC.

In its sample, this clonotype was seen many times. The V gene is TRBV6-5, the J gene TRBJ2-1; TRBD2 matches 11 bases. The CDR3 is made up of 18 amino acids. Per germline, CDR1 MNHEY and CDR2 SVGAGI. V trimming: 2 bases; J trimming: 2 bases; junction bases outside the gene matches: 8. DNA of the CDR3: TGTGCCAGCAGTTACCGGCTGTCTAGCGGGAGGACCTACAATGAGCAGTTCTTC. Translating it yields CASSYRLSSGRTYNEQFF.

The chain joins TRBV10-3 to TRBJ1-2, with no clear D. Germline CDR1 reads ENHRY; CDR2 reads SYGVKD. The V end was cut by 6 bases, the J end by 7 bases, with 12 bases between. The CDR3 consists of 12 residues. CDR3: CAISDRSGGYTF. The CDR3 region has the DNA TGTGCCATCAGCGATCGGTCCGGTGGCTACACCTTC.

The chain uses TRBV7-7 and TRBJ2-5, with D perhaps TRBD1 or TRBD2 (6 bases each). This CDR3 spans 13 amino acids. Germline CDR1 reads SSHAT; CDR2 reads FNYEAQ (reference sequence). The CDR3 DNA reads as TGTGCTAGCGGCCCGGGGGCGAAAGAGACCCAGTACTTC. Protein: CASGPGAKETQYF.

Many counts were recorded for this clonotype. The chain joins TRBV28 to TRBJ2-2; 7 bases are shared with TRBD1. CDR3 length: 15 amino acids. V lost 2 bases, J lost 0 bases, and 0 bases stayed unmatched. Germline CDR1 MDHEN, CDR2 SYDVKM. CDR3 nucleotides: TGTGCCAGCAGTTTACAGGGGGCGAACACCGGGGAGCTGTTTTTT. It encodes CASSLQGANTGELFF.

The genes are TRBV6-2 or TRBV6-3 and TRBJ1-2; unclear D gene. Germline assignment: CDR1 MNHEY and CDR2 SVGEGT. The CDR3 runs to 14 residues. V was pared by 5 bases and J by 2 bases, with 12 bases between. CDR3 loop: CASSQSSGNYGYTF. CDR3 nucleotide sequence: TGTGCCAGCAGTCAATCGAGTGGAAACTATGGCTACACCTTC.

The rearrangement joins TRBV6-1 to TRBJ2-7; 9 bases fit TRBD1. The CDR3 length is 13 residues. The trim removed 5 bases at V and 6 bases at J, leaving 5 bases unmatched. CDR1 is MNHNS, CDR2 SASEGT, per germline. The CDR3 loop reads CASSSGQGLEQYF. DNA for the CDR3: TGTGCCAGCAGTTCGGGACAGGGACTCGAGCAGTACTTC.

There are many counts of this clonotype. This sequence joins TRBV20-1 and TRBJ1-6; D is undetermined. V was cut by 7 bases and J by 8 bases, with 12 bases left in between. This CDR3 has 12 amino acids. CDR1 is DFQATT, CDR2 SNEGSKA, per germline (reference sequence). The DNA of the CDR3 is TGCAGTGAGGGCAGCCCCGATTCACCCCTCCACTTT. This translates into CSEGSPDSPLHF.

This clonotype was observed at least ten times. This chain links TRBV29-1 with TRBJ1-1; possible D gene TRBD1, 5 bases. Between the trimmed V and J ends, which lost 7 bases and 3 bases, there was a span of 12 bases. Germline-derived CDR1 and CDR2 are SQVTM and ANQGSEA. This CDR3 comprises 12 residues. As DNA, the CDR3 is TGCAGCGGCCGGGACTTATACACTGAAGCTTTCTTT. This encodes CSGRDLYTEAFF.

This clonotype was detected ten times or more. The chain is built from TRBV18 and TRBJ2-2; 9 positions agree with TRBD2. After removal of 2 bases from V and 1 base from J, the junction contained 8 bases not matched to a gene. Germline lookup yields CDR1 KGHSH and CDR2 LQKENI. The CDR3 covers 18 residues. In DNA form, the CDR3 reads TGTGCCAGCTCACCATGGGCCCTGACTAGCGGGAACACCGGGGAGCTGTTTTTT. Residues: CASSPWALTSGNTGELFF.

To note about this clonotype: Compared with germline, one end of the junction differs, possibly owing to a read error. The V call is TRBV7-7, the J call TRBJ2-3; 7 positions agree with TRBD1. Per germline, CDR1 SSHAT and CDR2 FNYEAQ (reference sequence). The CDR3 is made up of 13 amino acids. The CDR3 loop reads CASSLDPGQTQYF. The CDR3 DNA is TGTGCTAGCAGCTTAGACCCGGGACAGACGCAGTATTTT.

This clonotype was seen only a few times. The chain combines TRBV6-2 or TRBV6-3 with TRBJ2-3; tentatively, D is TRBD1 (6 bases). Trimming stripped 6 bases from V and 3 bases from J, with 10 bases between. Germline-derived CDR1 and CDR2 are MNHEY and SVGEGT. There are 13 residues in the CDR3. CDR3 protein: CASRRTATDTQYF. For the CDR3, the DNA is TGTGCCAGCAGACGGACAGCGACAGATACGCAGTATTTT.

This clonotype appeared a few times. V is TRBV6-5 and J is TRBJ2-1, with 8 nucleotides matching TRBD1. J gave up 8 bases and V 6 bases, and 12 bases lay outside the gene matches. CDR3 length equals 15 residues. Germline V CDR1 and CDR2: MNHEY, SVGAGI. The CDR3 loop reads CASSRPSTGAHEQFF. The CDR3 nucleotides are TGTGCCAGCAGCCGCCCCTCGACAGGGGCCCATGAGCAGTTCTTC.

This clonotype was counted many times. This rearrangement joins TRBV4-3 to TRBJ2-1; TRBD2 is a possible D gene (6 bases). The CDR3 length is 15 residues. Trimming removed 4 bases from V and 1 base from J, with 11 bases in between. From germline, CDR1 is LGHNA and CDR2 YSLEER. DNA of the CDR3: TGCGCCAGCAGCCGGATAGCGGAATCCTACAATGAGCAGTTCTTC. This translates into CASSRIAESYNEQFF.

The chain links TRBV20-1 to TRBJ2-3; TRBD2 might be the D (5 bases). The CDR3 covers 15 residues. Germline V lookup: CDR1 DFQATT, CDR2 SNEGSKA (reference sequence). V was trimmed by 0 bases and J by 5 bases, leaving 15 bases between them. The DNA of the CDR3 is TGCAGTGCTAGAGATCGGAGGAAAGCACAAGATACGCAGTATTTT. As protein: CSARDRRKAQDTQYF.

J is TRBJ2-5 and V is TRBV24-1; 7 bases are a match to TRBD1. Per the germline V gene, CDR1 is KGHDR and CDR2 is SFDVKD. This CDR3 has 16 amino acids. Trimming removed 3 bases from V and 5 bases from J; junction bases left unmatched: 11. As DNA, the CDR3 is TGTGCCACCAGTGATCCCCTAAGACAGGGTATGGAGACCCAGTACTTC. Translated, it gives CATSDPLRQGMETQYF.

The genes are TRBV20-1 and TRBJ2-5; 10 nucleotides match TRBD2. The V segment lost 3 bases and the J segment 1 base; nucleotides outside the gene matches: 2. There are 14 residues in the CDR3. The germline V gene encodes CDR1 DFQATT and CDR2 SNEGSKA (reference sequence). The CDR3 protein is CSARVAGGQETQYF. For the CDR3, the DNA is TGCAGTGCTAGGGTAGCGGGGGGCCAAGAGACCCAGTACTTC.

CDR3 sequence (DNA): TGTGCCAGCAGCATTAGTTCTAATGAGCAGTTCTTC. Protein: CASSISSNEQFF. The chain is built from TRBV6-6 and TRBJ2-1, with D uncertain. V was pared by 6 bases and J by 7 bases, with 10 bases between. CDR1 is MNHNY, CDR2 SVGAGI, per germline (reference sequence). The CDR3 covers 12 residues.

In its sample, this clonotype was seen many times. The rearrangement uses TRBV7-2 and TRBJ1-1; D not certain. Germline assignment: CDR1 SGHTA and CDR2 FQGNSA. The germline V and J ends were trimmed by 2 bases and 1 base, with 5 bases remaining between them. This CDR3 has 13 amino acids. CDR3 in amino acids: CASSLQKNTEAFF. DNA of the CDR3: TGTGCCAGCAGCTTACAGAAGAACACTGAAGCTTTCTTT.

V gene TRBV10-2 combines with J gene TRBJ1-5; D gene ambiguous. Trimming took off 7 bases at V and 6 bases at J, with 10 bases between the two ends. The CDR3 consists of 12 residues. Per germline, CDR1 WSHSY and CDR2 SAAADI. As DNA, the CDR3 is TGCGCCAGCATGAGGGCAGGTCAGCCCCAGCATTTT. It specifies CASMRAGQPQHF.